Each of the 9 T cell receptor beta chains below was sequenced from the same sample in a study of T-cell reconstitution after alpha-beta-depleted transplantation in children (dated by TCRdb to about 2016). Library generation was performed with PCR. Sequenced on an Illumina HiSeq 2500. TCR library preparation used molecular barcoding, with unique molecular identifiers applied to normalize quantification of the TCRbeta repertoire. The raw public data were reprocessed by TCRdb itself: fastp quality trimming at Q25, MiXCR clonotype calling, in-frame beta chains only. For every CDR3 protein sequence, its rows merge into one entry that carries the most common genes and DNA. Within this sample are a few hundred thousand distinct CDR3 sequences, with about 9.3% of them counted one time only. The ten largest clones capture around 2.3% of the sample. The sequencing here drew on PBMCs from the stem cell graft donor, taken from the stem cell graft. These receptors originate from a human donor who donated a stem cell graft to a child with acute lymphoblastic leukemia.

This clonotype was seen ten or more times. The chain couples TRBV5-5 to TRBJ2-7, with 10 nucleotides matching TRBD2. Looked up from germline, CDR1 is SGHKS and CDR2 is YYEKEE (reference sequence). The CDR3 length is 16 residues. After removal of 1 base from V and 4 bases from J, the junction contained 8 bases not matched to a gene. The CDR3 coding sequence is TGTGCCAGCAGCTTGAGACTAGCGGGTAATGGATACGAGCAGTACTTC. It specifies CASSLRLAGNGYEQYF.

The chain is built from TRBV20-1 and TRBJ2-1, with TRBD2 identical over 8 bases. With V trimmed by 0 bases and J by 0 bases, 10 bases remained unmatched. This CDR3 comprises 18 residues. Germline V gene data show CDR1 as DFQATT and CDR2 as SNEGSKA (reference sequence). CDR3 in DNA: TGCAGTGCTAGAGATCTTGGGAGCGGGAGTAGCTCCTACAATGAGCAGTTCTTC. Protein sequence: CSARDLGSGSSSYNEQFF.

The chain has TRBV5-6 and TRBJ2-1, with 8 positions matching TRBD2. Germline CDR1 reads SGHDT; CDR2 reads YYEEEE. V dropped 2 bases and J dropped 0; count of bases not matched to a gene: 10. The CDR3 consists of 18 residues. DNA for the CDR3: TGTGCCAGCAGCTTTGTGGCACTAGCGGCCAGCTCCTACAATGAGCAGTTCTTC. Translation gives CASSFVALAASSYNEQFF.

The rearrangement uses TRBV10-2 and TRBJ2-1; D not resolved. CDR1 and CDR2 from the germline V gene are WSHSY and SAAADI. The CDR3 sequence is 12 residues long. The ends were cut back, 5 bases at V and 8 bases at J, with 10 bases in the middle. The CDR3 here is CASSPLYDEQFF. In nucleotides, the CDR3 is TGCGCCAGCAGTCCGCTCTATGATGAGCAGTTCTTC.

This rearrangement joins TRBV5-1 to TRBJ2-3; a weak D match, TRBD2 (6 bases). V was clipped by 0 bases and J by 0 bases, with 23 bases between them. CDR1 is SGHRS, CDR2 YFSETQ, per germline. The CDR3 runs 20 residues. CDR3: CASSLGTGRRGSASTDTQYF. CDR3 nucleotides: TGCGCCAGCAGCTTGGGGACGGGTCGGCGGGGATCGGCTAGCACAGATACGCAGTATTTT.

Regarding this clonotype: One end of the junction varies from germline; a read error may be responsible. CDR3: CASSLASSGIYNEQFF. CDR3 DNA sequence: TGTGCTAGCAGCCTTGCCTCGAGCGGGATATACAATGAGCAGTTCTTC. The chain uses TRBV7-7 and TRBJ2-1, with TRBD2 matching over 7 bases. Germline V gene data show CDR1 as SSHAT and CDR2 as FNYEAQ (reference sequence). The CDR3 totals 16 residues. The variable domain in full, completed from reference TRBV7-7 and TRBJ2-1, reads GAGVSQSPRYKVTKRGQDVTLRCDPISSHATLYWYQQALGQGPEFLTYFNYEAQPDKSGLPSDRFSAERPEGSISTLTIQRTEQRDSAMYRCASSLASSGIYNEQFFGPGTRLTVL.

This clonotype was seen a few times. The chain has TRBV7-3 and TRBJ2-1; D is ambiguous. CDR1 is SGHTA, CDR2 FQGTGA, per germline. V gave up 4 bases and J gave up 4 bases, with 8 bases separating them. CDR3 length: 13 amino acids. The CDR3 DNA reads TGTGCCAGCAGCTACAACAAATACAATGAGCAGTTCTTC. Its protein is CASSYNKYNEQFF. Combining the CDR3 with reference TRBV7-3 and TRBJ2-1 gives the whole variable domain GAGVSQTPSNKVTEKGKYVELRCDPISGHTALYWYRQSLGQGPEFLIYFQGTGAADDSGLPNDRFFAVRPEGSVSTLKIQRTERGDSAVYLCASSYNKYNEQFFGPGTRLTVL.

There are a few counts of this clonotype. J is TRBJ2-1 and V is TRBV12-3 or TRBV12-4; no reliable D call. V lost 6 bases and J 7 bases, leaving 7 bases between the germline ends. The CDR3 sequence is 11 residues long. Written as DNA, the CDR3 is TGTGCCAGCAGACAATTAAATGAGCAGTTCTTC. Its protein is CASRQLNEQFF.

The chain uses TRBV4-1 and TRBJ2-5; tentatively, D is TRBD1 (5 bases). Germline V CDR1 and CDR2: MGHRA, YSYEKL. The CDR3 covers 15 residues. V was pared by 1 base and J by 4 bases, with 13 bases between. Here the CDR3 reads CASSQAHYDRETQYF. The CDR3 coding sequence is TGCGCCAGCAGCCAAGCACACTATGACAGAGAGACCCAGTACTTC.